The 9 T cell receptor beta chains below were found in one sample sequenced in a study of yellow fever vaccine responses in identical twins. TCRdb itself ran the RT-PCR reads through MiXCR, one entry per CDR3 protein. The profile covers roughly 1,200 distinct CDR3 sequences, with approximately 85% appearing a single time and 9% to 10% taken by the ten largest. Sequenced here: T cells from blood (PBMCs), unsorted or a sorted subset (not recorded which), sampled before or after yellow fever vaccination (not recorded which). The receptors originated from a woman aged 18-35 years who received the yellow fever vaccine.

This chain joins TRBV11-1 and TRBJ2-4, with no clear D. Germline CDR1 reads SGHAT; CDR2 reads FQDESV (reference sequence). The CDR3 is 16 amino acids. Trimming left V 0 bases short and J 0 bases short, with 9 bases between. The CDR3 coding sequence is TGTGCCAGCAGCTTAGCATCGTCTGTAGCCAAAAACATTCAGTACTTC. Translating gives CASSLASSVAKNIQYF.

The chain joins TRBV6-1 to TRBJ1-1; unclear D gene. Trimming pared 6 bases from V and 0 bases from J, leaving 11 bases between. The V gene's germline CDR1 is MNHNS and CDR2 SASEGT. The CDR3 contains 14 residues. The CDR3 sequence is CASSQTNLNTEAFF. CDR3 bases: TGTGCCAGCAGCCAGACAAATCTGAACACTGAAGCTTTCTTT.

In this sample, this clonotype turned up a few times. CDR3 loop: CASRVALKYNEQFF. In DNA form, the CDR3 reads TGCGCCAGCAGAGTGGCACTAAAGTACAATGAGCAGTTCTTC. This chain connects TRBV5-1 to TRBJ2-1; D is undetermined. Looked up from germline, CDR1 is SGHRS and CDR2 is YFSETQ. The CDR3 loop spans 14 amino acids. Between the trimmed V and J ends, which lost 5 bases and 4 bases, there was a span of 13 bases. The full variable domain, in which reference TRBV5-1 and TRBJ2-1 provide the parts outside the CDR3, is KAGVTQTPRYLIKTRGQQVTLSCSPISGHRSVSWYQQTPGQGLQFLFEYFSETQRNKGNFPGRFSGRQFSNSRSEMNVSTLELGDSALYLCASRVALKYNEQFFGPGTRLTVL.

This rearrangement joins TRBV11-3 to TRBJ2-7, with D uncertain. V shed 3 bases and J shed 3 bases, with 6 bases lying between them. The CDR3 covers 12 residues. Germline CDR1 and CDR2: SGHNT and YENEEA. The CDR3 DNA reads as TGTGCCAGCAGCTTCTCCAACTACGAGCAGTACTTC. It yields the protein CASSFSNYEQYF.

This clonotype was recorded a few times. The chain joins TRBV13 to TRBJ1-3; 9 bases are shared with TRBD1. The CDR3 consists of 15 residues. Per germline, CDR1 PRHDT and CDR2 FYEKMQ (reference sequence). After removal of 5 bases from V and 4 bases from J, the junction contained 6 bases not matched to a gene. CDR3 in DNA: TGTGCCAGCAGCATACAGGGGGCAGGAGGAAACACCATATATTTT. It translates to CASSIQGAGGNTIYF.

This clonotype was found once. This rearrangement joins TRBV4-1 to TRBJ1-1, with a possible D match to TRBD1 (5 bases). Between the trimmed V and J ends, which lost 3 bases and 0 bases, there was a span of 14 bases. CDR3 length: 16 amino acids. Germline V gene data show CDR1 as MGHRA and CDR2 as YSYEKL. The CDR3 DNA reads TGCGCCAGCAGCCACTTTTCCACAGGCTTGAACACTGAAGCTTTCTTT. Translating gives CASSHFSTGLNTEAFF.

The V and J genes are TRBV11-1 and TRBJ1-2; TRBD1 is a possible D gene (5 bases). Trimming left V 2 bases short and J 3 bases short, with 10 bases between. This CDR3 spans 14 amino acids. Per germline, CDR1 SGHAT and CDR2 FQDESV (reference sequence). CDR3 residues: CASSLPWGDYGYTF. CDR3 nucleotide sequence: TGTGCCAGCAGCTTACCGTGGGGGGACTATGGCTACACCTTC.

A single count supports this clonotype. The chain is built from TRBV2 and TRBJ2-7; D not certain. The CDR3 has 14 amino acids. V lost 1 base, J lost 0 bases, and 7 bases lay in between. Germline lookup yields CDR1 SNHLY and CDR2 FYNNEI. This chain's CDR3 is CASSEGRVSYEQYF. CDR3 nucleotides: TGTGCCAGCAGTGAAGGTCGCGTCTCCTACGAGCAGTACTTC. Drawing the rest from reference TRBV2 and TRBJ2-7, the complete variable domain is EPEVTQTPSHQVTQMGQEVILRCVPISNHLYFYWYRQILGQKVEFLVSFYNNEISEKSEIFDDQFSVERPDGSNFTLKIRSTKLEDSAMYFCASSEGRVSYEQYFGPGTRLTVT.

The rearrangement uses TRBV4-3 and TRBJ2-1; 10 bases map to TRBD2. The CDR3 length is 15 residues. With V trimmed by 4 bases and J by 2 bases, 2 bases remained unmatched. Looked up from germline, CDR1 is LGHNA and CDR2 is YSLEER. CDR3 sequence reads: CASSPSGSPYNEQFF. In nucleotides, the CDR3 is TGCGCCAGCAGCCCTAGCGGGAGCCCCTACAATGAGCAGTTCTTC.